These 32 T cell receptor beta chains were all obtained from the same sample, sequenced in a study of molecular identifiers for immune sequencing clone quantification. TCRdb used MiXCR to reprocess the PCR reads, holding one entry per CDR3 protein. In the table there are tens of thousands of distinct CDR3 sequences, 20% to 25% of which are singletons. Source material: naive CD8+ T cells from blood, with Jurkat cell RNA spiked in. Regarding subset: FACS-sorted CD8+CD4-CCR7+CD45RA+ naive T cells. These receptors were collected from a human donor in good health. Some libraries in this study had Jurkat cell RNA spiked in.

There are many counts of this clonotype. V usage is TRBV27 and J usage is TRBJ1-1, with D unclear. V dropped 5 bases and J dropped 3 bases, with 10 bases sitting between them. Germline values: CDR1 MNHEY, CDR2 SMNVEV (reference sequence). The CDR3 is 13 amino acids. The CDR3 here is CASSPAAHTEAFF. The CDR3 nucleotides are TGTGCCAGCAGTCCCGCCGCCCACACTGAAGCTTTCTTT.

Many counts were recorded for this clonotype. The chain couples TRBV5-1 to TRBJ2-7; D perhaps matches TRBD1 (5 bases). The CDR3 runs to 15 residues. The germline CDR1 and CDR2 sequences are SGHRS and YFSETQ. Trimming left V 3 bases short and J 1 base short, with 14 bases between. The CDR3 spells CASSSGWQSSYEQYF. The CDR3 region has the DNA TGCGCCAGCAGCTCAGGGTGGCAGTCATCCTACGAGCAGTACTTC.

This clonotype has ten or more counts. J is TRBJ2-3 and V is TRBV19, with 7 bases that match TRBD1. The CDR3 consists of 15 residues. The V gene's germline CDR1 is LNHDA and CDR2 SQIVND (reference sequence). Trimming took 2 bases from V and 5 from J; bases not matched to a gene: 7. CDR3 residues: CASSITGTARDTQYF. CDR3 in DNA: TGTGCCAGTAGTATAACCGGGACAGCGAGAGATACGCAGTATTTT.

Ten or more counts support this clonotype. The chain recombines TRBV12-3 or TRBV12-4 with TRBJ1-5; D is possibly TRBD1 (5 bases). CDR3 size: 15 residues. Trimming shortened V by 1 base and J by 6 bases, and 13 bases separated the two germline ends. The CDR3 region is CASSLGQGRGQPQHF. The CDR3 nucleotides read TGTGCCAGCAGTTTAGGGCAGGGAAGGGGTCAGCCCCAGCATTTT.

This clonotype occurred many times. The genes are TRBV9 and TRBJ2-2, with 9 bases lining up with TRBD2. The CDR3 is made up of 17 amino acids. The junction had 11 bases not matched to a gene; V was cut back by 4 bases and J by 4 bases. From germline, CDR1 is SGDLS and CDR2 YYNGEE. The CDR3 loop reads CASSRTLTSGPTGELFF. The CDR3 DNA reads TGTGCCAGCAGCCGCACTTTGACTAGCGGACCCACCGGGGAGCTGTTTTTT.

This clonotype was seen repeatedly, ten times or more. The chain carries TRBV4-1 and TRBJ1-5; 10 positions match TRBD1. The CDR3 sequence is 17 residues long. Germline lookup yields CDR1 MGHRA and CDR2 YSYEKL. The junction had 8 bases not matched to a gene; V was cut back by 5 bases and J by 1 base. This CDR3 is CASSIRQGAGSNQPQHF. CDR3 coding DNA: TGCGCCAGCAGCATCCGACAGGGGGCGGGGAGCAATCAGCCCCAGCATTTT.

The table lists this clonotype with many counts. The J gene is TRBJ2-3, the V gene TRBV9; 7 nucleotides align to TRBD1. Germline lookup yields CDR1 SGDLS and CDR2 YYNGEE. Trimming cost V 3 bases and J 3 bases; bases outside gene matches: 1. The CDR3 extends over 13 amino acids. CDR3 DNA: TGTGCCAGCAGCGCGACAGGGACAGATACGCAGTATTTT. Its translation: CASSATGTDTQYF.

This clonotype was recorded many times. The gene calls are TRBV4-1 and TRBJ2-1; no reliable D call. Germline lookup yields CDR1 MGHRA and CDR2 YSYEKL. This CDR3 contains 14 residues. Deletions cut 0 bases from V and 6 bases from J, with 9 bases between. The CDR3 nucleotides read TGCGCCAGCAGCCAAGATCCGGGCGGCAATGAGCAGTTCTTC. Translated, it gives CASSQDPGGNEQFF.

This clonotype was counted ten times or more. V is TRBV12-3 or TRBV12-4 and J is TRBJ1-1; D is uncertain. The V and J ends lost 3 bases and 6 bases respectively, with 11 bases between them. The CDR3 loop spans 13 amino acids. CDR3: CASSFGRSAEAFF. The CDR3 coding sequence is TGTGCCAGCAGTTTTGGACGTTCGGCTGAAGCTTTCTTT.

The sample holds many counts of this clonotype. This sequence joins TRBV20-1 and TRBJ2-3; D gene ambiguous. V was pared by 3 bases and J by 6 bases, with 13 bases between. Germline loops: CDR1 DFQATT, CDR2 SNEGSKA (reference sequence). The CDR3 is 13 amino acids. In DNA form, the CDR3 reads TGCAGTGCTAGGTCCTACTTTACGGATACGCAGTATTTT. Translating gives CSARSYFTDTQYF.

This clonotype was counted only a few times. The chain has TRBV20-1 and TRBJ1-2; 11 positions agree with TRBD1. J was trimmed by 3 bases and V by 5 bases; bases with no gene match: 8. The CDR3 is 15 residues long. CDR1 is DFQATT, CDR2 SNEGSKA, per germline (reference sequence). The CDR3 reads CSASPGQGAHYGYTF. The CDR3 DNA is TGCAGTGCTTCCCCCGGACAGGGGGCGCACTATGGCTACACCTTC.

In this sample, this clonotype turned up a few times. The chain employs TRBV7-9 and TRBJ1-1; D perhaps matches TRBD1 (6 bases). Germline V gene data show CDR1 as SEHNR and CDR2 as FQNEAQ (reference sequence). CDR3 size: 15 residues. V was cut by 0 bases and J by 5 bases, with 13 bases left in between. The CDR3 DNA follows: TGTGCCAGCAGCTTAGCAACAGGGATGGAGACTGAAGCTTTCTTT. It codes for CASSLATGMETEAFF.

Points on this clonotype: Without the conserved terminal phenylalanine or tryptophan, this CDR3 likely stems from a read error. The limits of the CDR3 on the DNA are not certain, so only TCRdb's listed CDR3 is given. The V call is TRBV28, the J call TRBJ2-3; TRBD1 was called by the table and not checked on the DNA. Per the germline V gene, CDR1 is MDHEN and CDR2 is SYDVKM. Ends included, the CDR3 has 14 residues. CDR3 protein: CASSRDSYPNTQYS.

This clonotype occurred many times. The CDR3 here is CASSPWGKGEAFF. In nucleotides, the CDR3 is TGTGCCAGCAGCCCATGGGGGAAGGGTGAAGCTTTCTTT. The chain couples TRBV7-8 to TRBJ1-1; a possible D gene is TRBD1 (5 bases). V was pared by 5 bases and J by 7 bases, with 14 bases between. The CDR3 spans 13 residues. Germline loops: CDR1 SGHVS, CDR2 FQNEAQ. Looking up the rest from reference TRBV7-8 and TRBJ1-1 gives the full variable domain: GAGVSQSPRYKVAKRGQDVALRCDPISGHVSLFWYQQALGQGPEFLTYFQNEAQLDKSGLPSDRFFAERPEGSVSTLKIQRTQQEDSAVYLCASSPWGKGEAFFGQGTRLTVV.

As regards this clonotype: Given a much more abundant clone one base away, this may be a read error. J is TRBJ1-1 and V is TRBV6-5; D is possibly TRBD1 (5 bases). Germline CDR1 MNHEY, CDR2 SVGAGI. The CDR3 spans 16 residues. CDR3 sequence reads: CASIYSRGVMNTEAFF. The CDR3 DNA follows: TGTGCCAGCATTTACAGTCGGGGGGTCATGAACACTGAAGCTTTCTTT.

Note on this clonotype: This likely comes from a read error, as the CDR3 has no conserved phenylalanine or tryptophan at its end. The V call is TRBV11-1, the J call TRBJ1-1; D is unclear. Deletions cut 0 bases from V and 4 bases from J, with 9 bases between. CDR3 size: 14 residues. Germline CDR1 is SGHAT and CDR2 is FQDESV (reference sequence). The chain's CDR3 is CASSLAERGTEAFI. The CDR3 DNA follows: TGTGCCAGCAGCTTAGCAGAGAGAGGCACTGAAGCTTTCATT.

The V and J genes are TRBV2 and TRBJ2-7; TRBD1 agrees at 10 bases. The CDR3 spans 16 residues. Germline CDR1 is SNHLY and CDR2 is FYNNEI. The ends lost 5 bases at V and 2 bases at J; junction bases unmatched: 9. CDR3 protein: CASSQGTGASPYEQYF. The CDR3 nucleotides read TGTGCCAGCAGTCAAGGGACAGGGGCCTCACCCTACGAGCAGTACTTC.

This clonotype was seen repeatedly, ten times or more. This rearrangement joins TRBV18 to TRBJ1-1; D is uncertain. Germline V gene lookup returns CDR1 KGHSH and CDR2 LQKENI. The CDR3 totals 15 residues. Trimming pared 2 bases from V and 4 bases from J, leaving 14 bases between. The CDR3 loop is CASSPEGPSSTEAFF. CDR3 DNA: TGTGCCAGCTCACCAGAAGGACCGTCGTCCACTGAAGCTTTCTTT.

The chain carries TRBV12-3 or TRBV12-4 and TRBJ2-3; a weak D match, TRBD1 (6 bases). The CDR3 totals 13 residues. V was pared by 8 bases and J by 4 bases, with 13 bases between. This CDR3 reads CASEGEVADTQYF. The CDR3 DNA reads TGTGCCAGCGAGGGGGAAGTTGCAGATACGCAGTATTTT.

Many counts were recorded for this clonotype. The chain has TRBV20-1 and TRBJ2-7; possibly TRBD1 for D (5 bases). The germline V gene has CDR1 DFQATT and CDR2 SNEGSKA (reference sequence). This CDR3 has 13 amino acids. Trimming left V 3 bases short and J 2 bases short, with 11 bases between. CDR3 amino acids: CSASKGLTYEQYF. The CDR3 DNA reads as TGCAGTGCTAGTAAGGGGCTAACCTACGAGCAGTACTTC.

Concerning this clonotype: A read error may explain this, as a much larger clone is one base away. The chain joins TRBV19 to TRBJ2-1; D is unresolved. Germline values: CDR1 LNHDA, CDR2 SQIVND (reference sequence). The CDR3 totals 11 residues. CDR3 in DNA: TGTGCCAGTAGTATGTCGTGGGCCACCGCCTTC. It translates to CASSMSWATAF.

In its sample, this clonotype was seen many times. The rearrangement links TRBV6-6 to TRBJ2-3; no clear D gene. The CDR3 loop spans 14 amino acids. Germline loops: CDR1 MNHNY, CDR2 SVGAGI (reference sequence). V dropped 4 bases and J dropped 1 base, with 9 bases sitting between them. CDR3 sequence reads: CASSWLTGTDTQYF. The CDR3 DNA reads TGTGCCAGCAGTTGGCTGACCGGCACAGATACGCAGTATTTT.

This clonotype was found many times. The chain couples TRBV6-5 to TRBJ2-3, with 10 positions matching TRBD2. Looked up from germline, CDR1 is MNHEY and CDR2 is SVGAGI. Trimming took 0 bases from V and 5 from J; bases not matched to a gene: 2. The CDR3 contains 15 residues. CDR3 bases: TGTGCCAGCAGTTACTCGGGACTAGCGCTAGATACGCAGTATTTT. Its translation: CASSYSGLALDTQYF.

Details on this clonotype: One end of the junction is discordant with germline, which a read error may explain. The gene calls are TRBV12-3 or TRBV12-4 and TRBJ1-1; D not certain. This CDR3 comprises 13 residues. CDR3 bases: TGTGCCAGCAGTAACGGGATAAACACTGTAGCTTTCTTT. It is translated as CASSNGINTVAFF.

This clonotype has at least ten counts. The chain has TRBV21-1 and TRBJ2-3; the DNA was not compared with TRBD2, the D call given in the table. TRBV21-1 is assigned pseudogene status. The CDR3 has 19 amino acids. CDR3 sequence (DNA): TGTGCCAGCAGCAAAGAGGGGGAGGGACCCGCCGGTCGGACAGATACGCAGTATTTT. Translation: CASSKEGEGPAGRTDTQYF.

On this clonotype itself: At one of its ends the junction is not consistent with the germline gene, which may arise from a read error. J is TRBJ1-6 and V is TRBV7-9; D unresolved. CDR1 and CDR2 (germline): SEHNR, FQNEAQ (reference sequence). The CDR3 is 16 residues long. CDR3 protein: CARSLGGLVYNSPLPF. CDR3 coding DNA: TGTGCCCGCAGCTTAGGCGGTTTGGTTTATAATTCACCCCTCCCCTTT. The full variable domain, completed using reference TRBV7-9 and TRBJ1-6, is DTGVSQNPRHKITKRGQNVTFRCDPISEHNRLYWYRQTLGQGPEFLTYFQNEAQLEKSRLLSDRFSAERPKGSFSTLEIQRTEQGDSAMYLCARSLGGLVYNSPLPFGNGTRLTVT.

The genes are TRBV6-1 and TRBJ2-7; 9 bases are shared with TRBD2. Germline V gene sequence: CDR1 MNHNS, CDR2 SASEGT. Trimming took 4 bases from V and 2 from J; bases not matched to a gene: 9. The CDR3 extends over 16 amino acids. The CDR3, as DNA: TGTGCCAGCAGTGCCGGGTGGGCTAGCGGGACCTACGAGCAGTACTTC. Translation: CASSAGWASGTYEQYF.

This clonotype was detected many times. The chain is built from TRBV27 and TRBJ2-2; no clear D gene. Germline V gives CDR1 MNHEY, CDR2 SMNVEV (reference sequence). The CDR3 totals 13 residues. Trimming took off 5 bases at V and 0 bases at J, with 4 bases between the two ends. CDR3 coding DNA: TGTGCCAGCAGTCCTCCGAACACCGGGGAGCTGTTTTTT. This encodes CASSPPNTGELFF.

This clonotype was counted at least ten times. V and J are TRBV28 and TRBJ1-1, with D possibly being TRBD1 (6 bases). Germline-derived CDR1 and CDR2 are MDHEN and SYDVKM. The CDR3 covers 16 residues. Between the trimmed V and J ends, which lost 2 bases and 4 bases, there was a span of 17 bases. Here the CDR3 reads CASSLTGPLGGTEAFF. The CDR3 DNA reads TGTGCCAGCAGTTTAACAGGGCCCCTGGGGGGCACTGAAGCTTTCTTT.

The sample holds many counts of this clonotype. This chain joins TRBV28 and TRBJ1-2; D remains ambiguous. The CDR3 loop spans 14 amino acids. Trimming left V 5 bases short and J 0 bases short, with 10 bases between. Germline assignment: CDR1 MDHEN and CDR2 SYDVKM. In nucleotides, the CDR3 is TGTGCCAGCAGTGTGGGGTCCCCTAACTATGGCTACACCTTC. Its protein product is CASSVGSPNYGYTF.

This clonotype was seen only a few times. The chain couples TRBV4-1 to TRBJ2-2; TRBD1 matches 10 bases. The V gene end was trimmed by 4 bases and the J gene end by 1 base; junction bases not matched to a gene: 9. In germline, CDR1 is MGHRA, CDR2 YSYEKL. CDR3 length equals 18 residues. CDR3 protein: CASSPRSGDRGNTGELFF. In nucleotides, the CDR3 is TGCGCCAGCAGCCCCAGATCTGGGGACAGGGGGAACACCGGGGAGCTGTTTTTT.

For this clonotype: Germline is not matched at one junction end, which may reflect a read error. This chain links TRBV7-9 with TRBJ1-4; D is uncertain. CDR1 is SEHNR, CDR2 FQNEAQ, per germline (reference sequence). The CDR3 is 16 amino acids. CDR3 nucleotides: TGTGCCAGCAGCCCTACCGGACCCCCATCCCCTGAAAAACTGATATTT. As protein: CASSPTGPPSPEKLIF.